This is a list of T cell receptor beta chains from one sample in a study of blood T cell repertoires in COVID-19. The method was immunoSEQ multiplex PCR; TCRdb's version includes in-frame clones alone and lacks a portion of them. The repertoire includes some 200,000 clones, about 85% of them detected once, and over 2.5% sits in the top ten. The sample taken for sequencing was peripheral blood. These receptors were taken from a man aged 50-60 years who had recovered from COVID-19. Each CDR3 is given with its conserved first and last residue. A D gene is named only where the DNA matches it firmly. Not every row has a clone size; where given, it reads once, few, many or a size class.

V gene: TRBV5-1; D gene: NA; clone size: NA; J gene: TRBJ1-1; CDR3 DNA: TGCGCCAGCAGCAGCGGTTCGGAGAGACCGAACACTGAAGCTTTCTTT; CDR3 protein: CASSSGSERPNTEAFF
V gene: TRBV6-5; D gene: TRBD2; clone size: once; J gene: TRBJ2-1; CDR3 DNA: TGTGCCAGCATCCGGACTAGCGGGGCGAATGAGCAGTTCTTC; CDR3 protein: CASIRTSGANEQFF
V gene: TRBV7-6; D gene: TRBD2; clone size: NA; J gene: TRBJ2-2; CDR3 DNA: TGTGCCAGCAGCTCCCCCCGCGGGAGGGCCCCGCCGAACACCGGGGAGTTGTTTTTT; CDR3 protein: CASSSPRGRAPPNTGELFF
V gene: TRBV28; D gene: NA; clone size: few; J gene: TRBJ1-1; CDR3 DNA: TGTGCCAGCAGTCCAGTGACTCCAACTGAAGCTTTCTTT; CDR3 protein: CASSPVTPTEAFF
V gene: TRBV5-1; D gene: TRBD1; clone size: NA; J gene: TRBJ1-6; CDR3 DNA: TGCGCCAGCAGCTGGGAAATACAGGGGACGCCCCTCCACTTT; CDR3 protein: CASSWEIQGTPLHF
V gene: TRBV19; D gene: TRBD2; clone size: NA; J gene: TRBJ2-1; CDR3 DNA: TGTGCCAGTAGTATTGGAGGGTCACTAGCGGGAGGGCTAAATGAGCAGTTCTTC; CDR3 protein: CASSIGGSLAGGLNEQFF
V gene: TRBV6-2/TRBV6-3; D gene: NA; clone size: NA; J gene: TRBJ2-7; CDR3 DNA: TGTGCCAGCAGCGGGACTCTAGGGAGTCACGAGCAGTACTTC; CDR3 protein: CASSGTLGSHEQYF
V gene: TRBV6-5; D gene: TRBD1; clone size: once; J gene: TRBJ1-2; CDR3 DNA: TGTGCCAGCAGTTTCAGGGGGCTGGGCTATGGCTACACCTTC; CDR3 protein: CASSFRGLGYGYTF
V gene: TRBV19; D gene: NA; clone size: NA; J gene: TRBJ2-1; CDR3 DNA: TGTGCCAGTAGTATGATAGCCCACAATGAGCAGTTCTTC; CDR3 protein: CASSMIAHNEQFF
V gene: TRBV18; D gene: NA; clone size: NA; J gene: TRBJ1-5; CDR3 DNA: TGTGCCAGCTCACCACCGCGGGGCCAAGGGCCCCAGCATTTT; CDR3 protein: CASSPPRGQGPQHF
V gene: TRBV9; D gene: TRBD2; clone size: NA; J gene: TRBJ2-2; CDR3 DNA: TGTGCCAGCAGCGTAAACCCGGGAGGCAACGGCGGGGAGCTGTTTTTT; CDR3 protein: CASSVNPGGNGGELFF
V gene: TRBV27; D gene: TRBD1; clone size: NA; J gene: TRBJ1-5; CDR3 DNA: TGTGCCAGCGGCAAACAGGGGACTTCTAGCAATCAGCCCCAGCATTTT; CDR3 protein: CASGKQGTSSNQPQHF
V gene: TRBV6-5; D gene: TRBD2; clone size: NA; J gene: TRBJ2-2; CDR3 DNA: TGTGCCAGTCACTTCGGGGGGTCCGGGGAGCTGTTTTTT; CDR3 protein: CASHFGGSGELFF
V gene: TRBV15; D gene: NA; clone size: NA; J gene: TRBJ2-7; CDR3 DNA: TGTGCCACCAGCAGCTATATTACAGGATCCTACGAGCAGTACTTC; CDR3 protein: CATSSYITGSYEQYF
V gene: TRBV7-8; D gene: TRBD2; clone size: NA; J gene: TRBJ2-1; CDR3 DNA: TGTGCCAGCAGCCTCCCTGCTAGCGGGAGTGGGAATGAGCAGTTCTTC; CDR3 protein: CASSLPASGSGNEQFF
V gene: TRBV27; D gene: TRBD2; clone size: once; J gene: TRBJ2-2; CDR3 DNA: TGTGCCAGCAGTTTCCGTAGCGGGAGGGCCACCGGGGAGCTGTTTTTT; CDR3 protein: CASSFRSGRATGELFF
V gene: TRBV11-2; D gene: NA; clone size: NA; J gene: TRBJ2-7; CDR3 DNA: TGTGCCAGCAGCTTAGGTACTAGCTACGAGCAGTACTTC; CDR3 protein: CASSLGTSYEQYF